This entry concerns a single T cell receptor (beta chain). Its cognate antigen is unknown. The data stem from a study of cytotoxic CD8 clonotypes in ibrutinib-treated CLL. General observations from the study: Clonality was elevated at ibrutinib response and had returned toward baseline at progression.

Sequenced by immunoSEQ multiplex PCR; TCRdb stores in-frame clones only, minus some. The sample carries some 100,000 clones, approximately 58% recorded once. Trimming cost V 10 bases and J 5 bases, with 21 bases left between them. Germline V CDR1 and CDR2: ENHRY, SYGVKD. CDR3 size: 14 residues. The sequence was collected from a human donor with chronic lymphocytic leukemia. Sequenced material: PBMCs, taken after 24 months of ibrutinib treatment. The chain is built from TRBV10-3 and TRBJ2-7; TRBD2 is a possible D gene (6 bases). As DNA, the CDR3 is TGTGCCACCCAAGGTCCGGGACTCCCTGACGAGCAGTACTTC. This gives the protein CATQGPGLPDEQYF.